These 3 T cell receptor beta chains originate from one sample sequenced in a study of CD8+ T cells in alopecia areata. Reverse transcription of extracted RNA yielded cDNA, which provided the sequencing template. The method was immunoSEQ multiplex PCR; TCRdb's version includes in-frame clones alone and lacks a portion of them. Of about 87,000 clones listed, about two thirds are singletons. This sample's treatment: oral pan-JAK inhibitor, 5-10 mg twice daily. Material: CD8+ T cells sorted from blood, obtained at approximately week 42, from a patient treated with tofacitinib. The origin of the receptors is a human donor with alopecia areata.

The gene calls are TRBV29-1 and TRBJ1-2; D gene ambiguous. Germline CDR1 and CDR2: SQVTM and ANQGSEA. The length of the CDR3 is 13 residues. Deletions cut 1 base from V and 4 bases from J, with 10 bases between. CDR3 loop: CSVEGERLYGYTF. The CDR3, as DNA: TGCAGCGTTGAAGGAGAGAGGCTCTATGGCTACACCTTC.

The V call is TRBV27, the J call TRBJ2-3; D is ambiguous. The CDR3 is 16 amino acids. Trimming removed 8 bases at V and 1 base at J, with 19 bases between. Germline V gene sequence: CDR1 MNHEY, CDR2 SMNVEV (reference sequence). The CDR3 protein is CASRVSVASGTDTQYF. DNA of the CDR3: TGTGCCAGCCGTGTTTCCGTGGCGTCGGGCACAGATACGCAGTATTTT.

Written as DNA, the CDR3 is TGTGCCAGCCAGCAAATGGCTAGCGGGGTGAATGAGCAGTTCTTC. This gives the protein CASQQMASGVNEQFF. The rearrangement uses TRBV13 and TRBJ2-1, with 9 bases aligning to TRBD2. Germline-derived CDR1 and CDR2 are PRHDT and FYEKMQ (reference sequence). V was pared by 8 bases and J by 7 bases, with 12 bases of the junction left unmatched. The CDR3 sequence is 15 residues long.